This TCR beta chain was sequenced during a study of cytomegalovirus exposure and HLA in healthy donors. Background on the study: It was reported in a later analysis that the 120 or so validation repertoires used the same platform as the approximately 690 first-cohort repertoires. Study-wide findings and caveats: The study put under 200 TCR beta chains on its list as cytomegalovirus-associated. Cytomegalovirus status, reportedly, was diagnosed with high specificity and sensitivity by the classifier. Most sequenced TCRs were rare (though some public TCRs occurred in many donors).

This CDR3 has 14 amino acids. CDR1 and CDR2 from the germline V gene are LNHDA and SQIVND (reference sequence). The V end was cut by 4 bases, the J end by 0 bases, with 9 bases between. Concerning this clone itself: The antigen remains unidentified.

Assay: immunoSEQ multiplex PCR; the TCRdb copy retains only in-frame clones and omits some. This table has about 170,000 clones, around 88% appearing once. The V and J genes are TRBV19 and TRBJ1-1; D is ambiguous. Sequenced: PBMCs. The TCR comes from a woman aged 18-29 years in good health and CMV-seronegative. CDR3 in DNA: TGTGCCAGTAGTACCCAATCGGTGAACACTGAAGCTTTCTTT. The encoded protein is CASSTQSVNTEAFF.